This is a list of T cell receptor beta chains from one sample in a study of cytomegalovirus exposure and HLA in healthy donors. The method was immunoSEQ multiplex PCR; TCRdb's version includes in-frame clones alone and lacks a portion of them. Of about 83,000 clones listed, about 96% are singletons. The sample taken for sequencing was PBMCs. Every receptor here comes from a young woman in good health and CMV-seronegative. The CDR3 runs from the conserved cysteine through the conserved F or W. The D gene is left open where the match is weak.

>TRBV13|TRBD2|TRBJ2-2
TGTGCCAGCGTATTGGGCGGGAGGGCATTCACCGGGGAGCTGTTTTTT
CASVLGGRAFTGELFF
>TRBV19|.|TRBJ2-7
TGTGCCAGTAGTGGGGCAGATTACTACGAGCAGTACTTC
CASSGADYYEQYF
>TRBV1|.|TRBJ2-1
TGCACCAGCAGCCAAGATCGTCCGATCCCGGGACTAGCGGGAGGGACGCTCAATGAGCAGTTCTTC
CTSSQDRPIPGLAGGTLNEQFF
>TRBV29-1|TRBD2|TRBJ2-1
TGCAGCGTGGCCGGGACTAGCGGAGGCGGGAACAATGAGCAGTTCTTC
CSVAGTSGGGNNEQFF
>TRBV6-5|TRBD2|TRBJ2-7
TGTGCCAGCAATTCGGGAGGCCTGTTGTACGAGCAGTACTTC
CASNSGGLLYEQYF
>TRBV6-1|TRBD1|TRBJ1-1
TGTGCCAGCCACAGGGGCATGAACACTGAAGCTTTCTTT
CASHRGMNTEAFF
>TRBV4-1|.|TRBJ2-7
TGCGCCAGCAGCCATCCCGGGACCTACGAGCAGTACTTC
CASSHPGTYEQYF
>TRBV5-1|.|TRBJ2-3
TGCGCCAGCAGCTACCATCAGCGGGTTAGCACAGATACGCAGTATTTT
CASSYHQRVSTDTQYF
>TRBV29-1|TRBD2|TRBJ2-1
TGCAGCGTTGAAGGGCTAGCGGGAAACGGTGAGCAGTTCTTC
CSVEGLAGNGEQFF
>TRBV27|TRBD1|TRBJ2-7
TGTGCCAGCAGTTTATGGGCCGGGACAGGGGTTGACGAGCAGTACTTC
CASSLWAGTGVDEQYF
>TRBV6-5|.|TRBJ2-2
TGTGCCAGCAGTTACTACCGAGCCGGGGAGCTGTTTTTT
CASSYYRAGELFF
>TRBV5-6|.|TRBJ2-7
TGTGCCAGCAGCTTGTCTCGCGGGCACGAGCAGTACTTC
CASSLSRGHEQYF
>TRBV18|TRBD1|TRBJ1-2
TGTGCCAGCTCACCAAACGGACAGGTGTATGGCTACACCTTC
CASSPNGQVYGYTF